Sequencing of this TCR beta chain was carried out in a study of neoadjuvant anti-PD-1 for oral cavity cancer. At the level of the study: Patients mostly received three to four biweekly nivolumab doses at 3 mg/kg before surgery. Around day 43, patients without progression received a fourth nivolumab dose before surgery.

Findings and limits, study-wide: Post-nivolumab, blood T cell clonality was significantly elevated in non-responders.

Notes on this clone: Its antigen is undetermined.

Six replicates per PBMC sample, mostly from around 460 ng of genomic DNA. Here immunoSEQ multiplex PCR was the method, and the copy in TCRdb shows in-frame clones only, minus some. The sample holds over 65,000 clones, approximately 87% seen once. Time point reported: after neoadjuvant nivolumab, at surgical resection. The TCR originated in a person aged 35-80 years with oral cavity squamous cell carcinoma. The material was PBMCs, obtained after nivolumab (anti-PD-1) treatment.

The CDR3 coding sequence is TGTGCCAGCAGCTTAGCGGGCAGGGGCTTCTCTGGAAACACCATATATTTT. Its translation is CASSLAGRGFSGNTIYF. V usage is TRBV7-2 and J usage is TRBJ1-3, with D maybe TRBD1 (6 bases). Germline V gene lookup returns CDR1 SGHTA and CDR2 FQGNSA. Trimming took off 0 bases at V and 0 bases at J, with 12 bases between the two ends. This CDR3 is 17 amino acids long.